This TCR beta chain was retrieved from a study of T cell responses to AZD1222 COVID-19 vaccine. For this clone: Its antigen is currently unknown.

The length of the CDR3 is 18 residues. V gave up 3 bases and J gave up 0 bases; unmatched junction bases: 8. Germline values: CDR1 SGHVS, CDR2 FQNEAQ. Study-level findings and limits: An increase in Spike-specific TCR breadth and depth was observed after two AZD1222 doses. With dominance at 160-218 and 743-854, vaccine-associated CD4 TCRs spanned spike. Baseline seropositivity occurred in only six AZD1222 recipients.

Clones were sequenced by immunoSEQ multiplex PCR, and TCRdb holds only the in-frame ones, with some missing. The sample has 100,000 to 150,000 clones; around 90% are singletons. The sequences come from peripheral blood, collected on day 0 of MenACWY control vaccination. The rearrangement uses TRBV7-8 and TRBJ2-6; 7 bases are shared with TRBD1. The receptor was isolated from an adult in good health. CDR3 region: CASSFRTGPGSGANVLTF. As DNA, the CDR3 is TGTGCCAGCAGCTTCCGGACAGGACCAGGCTCTGGGGCCAACGTCCTGACTTTC.